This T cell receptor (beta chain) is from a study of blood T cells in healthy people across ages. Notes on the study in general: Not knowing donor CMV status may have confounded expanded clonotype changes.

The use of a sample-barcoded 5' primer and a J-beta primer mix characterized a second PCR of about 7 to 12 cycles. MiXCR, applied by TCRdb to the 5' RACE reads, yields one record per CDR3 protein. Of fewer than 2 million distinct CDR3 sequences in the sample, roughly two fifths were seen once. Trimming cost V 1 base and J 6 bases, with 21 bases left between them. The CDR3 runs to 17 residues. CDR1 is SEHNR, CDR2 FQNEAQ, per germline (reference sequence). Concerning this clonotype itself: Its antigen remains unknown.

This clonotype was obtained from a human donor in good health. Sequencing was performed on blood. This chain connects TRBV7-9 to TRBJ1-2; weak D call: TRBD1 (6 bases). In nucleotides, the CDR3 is TGTGCCAGCAGCTTAGAGATATTGGCAGGGGCGCTTGATGGCTACACCTTC. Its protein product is CASSLEILAGALDGYTF.